This entry concerns a single TCR beta chain. Generated by immunoSEQ multiplex PCR, the TCRdb table keeps only in-frame clones and is missing some. The data show some 100,000 clones, with 82% seen just once and 6.3% held by the top ten. This entry belongs to a study of PD-1 blockade in mismatch repair-deficient tumors. PCR or immunohistochemistry showed mismatch repair deficiency in every enrolled patient. The receptor was derived from an adult with mismatch repair-deficient cancer. The material was peripheral blood, obtained around 8 months after starting pembrolizumab.

The CDR3 reads CASRESDRVYGYTF. The CDR3 region has the DNA TGTGCCAGCAGGGAATCGGACAGGGTCTATGGCTACACCTTC. The chain couples TRBV6-4 to TRBJ1-2, with 8 bases lining up with TRBD1. The CDR3 sequence is 14 residues long. The germline CDR1 and CDR2 sequences are MRHNA and SNTAGT. With V trimmed by 6 bases and J by 4 bases, 7 bases remained unmatched.